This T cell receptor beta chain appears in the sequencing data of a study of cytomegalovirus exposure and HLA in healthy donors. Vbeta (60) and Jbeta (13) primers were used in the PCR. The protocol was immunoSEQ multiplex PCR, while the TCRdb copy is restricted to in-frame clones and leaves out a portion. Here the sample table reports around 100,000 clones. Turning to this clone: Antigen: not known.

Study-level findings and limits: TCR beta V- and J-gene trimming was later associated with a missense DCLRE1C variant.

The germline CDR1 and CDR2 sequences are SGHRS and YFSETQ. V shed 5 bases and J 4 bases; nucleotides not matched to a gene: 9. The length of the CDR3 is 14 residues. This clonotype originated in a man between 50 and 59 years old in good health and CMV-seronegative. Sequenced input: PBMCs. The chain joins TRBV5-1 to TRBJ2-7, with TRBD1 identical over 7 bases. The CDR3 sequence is CASRSSGTAYEQYF. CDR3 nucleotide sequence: TGCGCCAGCAGAAGTTCAGGGACAGCGTACGAGCAGTACTTC.